Listed here are 26 T cell receptor beta chains from one sample, sequenced in a study of cytomegalovirus exposure and HLA in healthy donors. 60 Vbeta and 13 Jbeta primers were used in PCR. Only in-frame clones appear in the TCRdb table, and some are missing; sequencing was by immunoSEQ multiplex PCR. This sample yields approximately 81,000 clones, of which around 80% are seen a single time; 2.5% to 3% belongs to the top ten. The specimen sequenced was PBMCs. The receptors here all came from a man aged 45-65 years in good health and CMV-seropositive.

The chain links TRBV19 to TRBJ1-5, with D perhaps TRBD1 (5 bases). The CDR3 covers 14 residues. Per the germline V gene, CDR1 is LNHDA and CDR2 is SQIVND (reference sequence). The V gene lost 7 bases and the J gene lost 7 bases, with 17 bases spanning the gap. CDR3 region: CASTTGRVDQPQHF. CDR3 nucleotide sequence: TGTGCCAGTACCACCGGCAGGGTCGACCAGCCCCAGCATTTT.

V is TRBV9 and J is TRBJ2-2; 7 bases line up with TRBD1. There are 16 residues in the CDR3. The germline V gene has CDR1 SGDLS and CDR2 YYNGEE. The junction had 8 bases not matched to a gene; V was cut back by 0 bases and J by 6 bases. CDR3 protein: CASSVVLDRSSGELFF. In nucleotides, the CDR3 is TGTGCCAGCAGCGTAGTTTTGGACAGGTCATCCGGGGAGCTGTTTTTT.

The V gene is TRBV7-9, the J gene TRBJ2-1; weak D call: TRBD2 (5 bases). Germline CDR1 and CDR2: SEHNR and FQNEAQ (reference sequence). Trimming took 5 bases from V and 8 from J, leaving 19 bases between them. The CDR3 consists of 15 residues. This CDR3 reads CASSTPQGSRDEQFF. Here the CDR3 DNA reads TGTGCCAGCAGCACCCCGCAAGGGAGTCGTGATGAGCAGTTCTTC.

The gene calls are TRBV10-3 and TRBJ2-5; TRBD2 matches 8 bases. Looked up from germline, CDR1 is ENHRY and CDR2 is SYGVKD. This CDR3 contains 18 residues. With 3 bases clipped from V and 5 bases from J, the junction kept 17 bases outside the gene matches. CDR3 DNA: TGTGCCATCAGTGACCCCTTGGGGGGTAGCGGGACGGGGGAGACCCAGTACTTC. Amino acid sequence: CAISDPLGGSGTGETQYF.

The rearrangement links TRBV7-2 to TRBJ2-2; 11 bases align to TRBD2. Losses at the gene ends were 4 bases for V and 1 base for J; bases not matched to a gene: 8. The CDR3 loop spans 18 amino acids. The germline gives CDR1 SGHTA, CDR2 FQGNSA. CDR3 sequence: CASSSHRLAGGNTGELFF. The CDR3 nucleotides read TGTGCCAGCAGCTCCCATCGTCTAGCGGGAGGGAACACCGGGGAGCTGTTTTTT.

The CDR3 protein is CAWTVRETQYF. CDR3 DNA sequence: TGTGCCTGGACGGTCAGGGAGACCCAGTACTTC. This chain joins TRBV30 and TRBJ2-5; D gene unclear. Germline loops: CDR1 GTSNPN, CDR2 SVGIG (reference sequence). Trimming took 4 bases from V and 5 from J, leaving 8 bases between them. This CDR3 spans 11 amino acids.

Notes on this clone: In the same sample, other DNA sequences code for this CDR3. This rearrangement joins TRBV6-6 to TRBJ2-5; D not resolved. The germline gives CDR1 MNHNY, CDR2 SVGAGI (reference sequence). CDR3 size: 12 residues. V lost 0 bases to trimming and J lost 5 bases, with 4 bases between them. CDR3: CASSYSRETQYF. In DNA form, the CDR3 reads TGTGCCAGCAGTTACTCGAGGGAGACCCAGTACTTC.

The chain couples TRBV7-9 to TRBJ2-1; weak D call: TRBD2 (6 bases). V was trimmed by 4 bases and J by 8 bases, leaving 15 bases between them. The germline CDR1 and CDR2 sequences are SEHNR and FQNEAQ (reference sequence). The CDR3 runs 14 residues. The CDR3 nucleotides are TGTGCCAGCAGCTCCTGGGGGAGGAATGATGAGCAGTTCTTC. Amino acids: CASSSWGRNDEQFF.

The CDR3 nucleotides are TGCGCCAGCAGCTCGGGCCAACAGGGGGCTTCGCGGGAGACCCAGTACTTC. Translated, it gives CASSSGQQGASRETQYF. The gene calls are TRBV5-1 and TRBJ2-5; TRBD1 aligns across 9 bases. Germline CDR1 reads SGHRS; CDR2 reads YFSETQ. The junction had 14 bases not matched to a gene; V was cut back by 3 bases and J by 5 bases. The CDR3 has 17 amino acids. Together with reference TRBV5-1 and TRBJ2-5, the CDR3 gives the full variable domain: KAGVTQTPRYLIKTRGQQVTLSCSPISGHRSVSWYQQTPGQGLQFLFEYFSETQRNKGNFPGRFSGRQFSNSRSEMNVSTLELGDSALYLCASSSGQQGASRETQYFGPGTRLLVL.

The chain joins TRBV7-2 to TRBJ2-1, with D tentatively TRBD1 (6 bases). The V end lost 4 bases, the J end lost 3 bases, and 10 bases lay between the germline ends. This CDR3 is 14 amino acids long. Germline values: CDR1 SGHTA, CDR2 FQGNSA. CDR3 coding DNA: TGTGCCAGCAGCTCAGGACAGAGCTACAATGAGCAGTTCTTC. Translating it yields CASSSGQSYNEQFF.

V usage is TRBV6-5 and J usage is TRBJ2-2; 7 bases align to TRBD2. V lost 5 bases and J lost 4; bases outside the gene matches: 4. Germline-derived CDR1 and CDR2 are MNHEY and SVGAGI. CDR3 size: 14 residues. For the CDR3, the DNA is TGTGCCAGCAGTCGGGACTATTCCACCGGGGAGCTGTTTTTT. The encoded protein is CASSRDYSTGELFF.

V is TRBV2 and J is TRBJ2-2, with D unresolved. CDR1 and CDR2 from the germline V gene are SNHLY and FYNNEI. V lost 7 bases to trimming and J lost 5 bases, with 8 bases between them. The CDR3 is 12 amino acids. This chain's CDR3 is CASNGGTGELFF. The CDR3 region has the DNA TGTGCCAGCAACGGCGGAACCGGGGAGCTGTTTTTT.

The V call is TRBV2, the J call TRBJ2-7; a weak D match, TRBD2 (5 bases). Germline values: CDR1 SNHLY, CDR2 FYNNEI. Trimming shortened V by 6 bases and J by 4 bases, and 16 bases separated the two germline ends. The CDR3 extends over 14 amino acids. CDR3 sequence (DNA): TGTGCCAGCAGACAAAGCGGAAGCTCTTACGAGCAGTACTTC. It translates to CASRQSGSSYEQYF.

CDR3 sequence: CASTSVAGEDTQYF. In DNA, the CDR3 is TGCGCCAGCACCTCTGTAGCGGGAGAAGATACGCAGTATTTT. The chain couples TRBV5-1 to TRBJ2-3; 9 nucleotides match TRBD2. The junction had 7 bases not matched to a gene; V was cut back by 6 bases and J by 5 bases. Germline lookup yields CDR1 SGHRS and CDR2 YFSETQ. The CDR3 spans 14 residues.

The chain carries TRBV30 and TRBJ1-2; D gene unclear. This CDR3 has 12 amino acids. CDR1 GTSNPN and CDR2 SVGIG come from the germline V gene (reference sequence). V was clipped by 3 bases and J by 1 base, with 6 bases between them. The CDR3 spells CAWSGDNYGYTF. Here the CDR3 DNA reads TGTGCCTGGAGCGGGGATAACTATGGCTACACCTTC. Drawing the rest from reference TRBV30 and TRBJ1-2, the complete variable domain is SQTIHQWPATLVQPVGSPLSLECTVEGTSNPNLYWYRQAAGRGLQLLFYSVGIGQISSEVPQNLSASRPQDRQFILSSKKLLLSDSGFYLCAWSGDNYGYTFGSGTRLTVV.

The rearrangement uses TRBV4-1 and TRBJ2-1; 14 nucleotides match TRBD2. This CDR3 is built from 15 residues. CDR1 and CDR2 from the germline V gene are MGHRA and YSYEKL. V trimming: 4 bases; J trimming: 6 bases; junction bases outside the gene matches: 2. The CDR3 loop is CASSLGTSGSNEQFF. CDR3 bases: TGCGCCAGCAGCCTCGGGACTAGCGGGAGCAATGAGCAGTTCTTC.

The chain recombines TRBV5-1 with TRBJ2-3, with D hard to call. CDR3 size: 15 residues. CDR1 and CDR2 from the germline V gene are SGHRS and YFSETQ. With 2 bases removed from V and 1 base from J, the gap between germline ends came to 11 bases. CDR3 amino acids: CASSFRAGGTDTQYF. The CDR3 bases are TGCGCCAGCAGCTTCCGAGCCGGAGGCACAGATACGCAGTATTTT. Looking up the rest from reference TRBV5-1 and TRBJ2-3 gives the full variable domain: KAGVTQTPRYLIKTRGQQVTLSCSPISGHRSVSWYQQTPGQGLQFLFEYFSETQRNKGNFPGRFSGRQFSNSRSEMNVSTLELGDSALYLCASSFRAGGTDTQYFGPGTRLTVL.

This sequence joins TRBV27 and TRBJ2-3; possible D gene TRBD2, 5 bases. Trimming removed 2 bases from V and 2 bases from J, with 11 bases in between. Germline CDR1 MNHEY, CDR2 SMNVEV (reference sequence). The CDR3 covers 15 residues. CDR3 sequence reads: CASSLKGVNTDTQYF. The CDR3 DNA follows: TGTGCCAGCAGTTTAAAGGGAGTCAACACAGATACGCAGTATTTT.

J is TRBJ2-1 and V is TRBV19, with 14 positions matching TRBD2. The CDR3 totals 17 residues. The germline V gene has CDR1 LNHDA and CDR2 SQIVND (reference sequence). V lost 5 bases to trimming and J lost 1 base; unmatched junction nucleotides: 4. This CDR3 reads CASSVGTSGRSYNEQFF. In DNA form, the CDR3 reads TGTGCCAGTAGTGTCGGGACTAGCGGGAGATCCTACAATGAGCAGTTCTTC. The entire variable domain, with the rest obtained from reference TRBV19 and TRBJ2-1, is as follows: DGGITQSPKYLFRKEGQNVTLSCEQNLNHDAMYWYRQDPGQGLRLIYYSQIVNDFQKGDIAEGYSVSREKKESFPLTVTSAQKNPTAFYLCASSVGTSGRSYNEQFFGPGTRLTVL.

CDR3 sequence (DNA): TGCGCCAGCAGCACCGAATACGCGGGACTGGTCCCTAGCACAGATACGCAGTATTTT. Protein: CASSTEYAGLVPSTDTQYF. The chain has TRBV5-1 and TRBJ2-3; D may be TRBD2 (6 bases). The CDR3 totals 19 residues. CDR1 is SGHRS, CDR2 YFSETQ, per germline. The ends were cut back, 4 bases at V and 0 bases at J, with 24 bases in the middle.

V is TRBV7-9 and J is TRBJ2-1; weak D call: TRBD2 (6 bases). CDR1 and CDR2 from the germline V gene are SEHNR and FQNEAQ (reference sequence). The CDR3 runs 17 residues. Trimming removed 5 bases at V and 5 bases at J, with 22 bases between. CDR3: CASSLPSNRGTNNEQFF. DNA of the CDR3: TGTGCCAGCAGCCTCCCTTCTAATCGGGGGACCAACAATGAGCAGTTCTTC.

V is TRBV21-1 and J is TRBJ1-1; the table's D call, TRBD1, was not checked against the DNA. TRBV21-1 is a pseudogene. CDR3 length: 15 amino acids. In nucleotides, the CDR3 is TGTGCCAGCAGCAAAGGTCGTGGGCTCGGATCTGAAGCTTTCTTT. Translated, it gives CASSKGRGLGSEAFF.

This chain joins TRBV18 and TRBJ2-7; tentatively, D is TRBD2 (5 bases). V lost 4 bases and J 2 bases, leaving 15 bases between the germline ends. In germline, CDR1 is KGHSH, CDR2 LQKENI. This CDR3 is built from 15 residues. DNA for the CDR3: TGTGCCAGCTCACGGGTTCCCGGGGAAGCCTACGAGCAGTACTTC. Protein product: CASSRVPGEAYEQYF. The variable domain in full, with the rest retrieved from reference TRBV18 and TRBJ2-7, is NAGVMQNPRHLVRRRGQEARLRCSPMKGHSHVYWYRQLPEEGLKFMVYLQKENIIDESGMPKERFSAEFPKEGPSILRIQQVVRGDSAAYFCASSRVPGEAYEQYFGPGTRLTVT.

This clone was counted a single time. V is TRBV5-6 and J is TRBJ2-3; 7 positions agree with TRBD1. The CDR3 extends over 13 amino acids. V gave up 5 bases and J gave up 5 bases; unmatched junction bases: 5. Germline V gene data show CDR1 as SGHDT and CDR2 as YYEEEE. The DNA for the CDR3 is TGTGCCAGCAGTGTCAGGGGGATAGATACGCAGTATTTT. Protein: CASSVRGIDTQYF.

The V call is TRBV11-2, the J call TRBJ2-3; D call uncertain. Trimming stripped 0 bases from V and 4 bases from J, with 14 bases between. Germline V lookup: CDR1 SGHAT, CDR2 FQNNGV. CDR3 length equals 16 residues. The CDR3 protein is CASSLEFQDQSDTQYF. For the CDR3, the DNA is TGTGCCAGCAGCTTAGAGTTCCAGGATCAGTCAGATACGCAGTATTTT.

The genes are TRBV6-4 and TRBJ2-1, with D perhaps TRBD2 (5 bases). The CDR3 covers 15 residues. The germline V gene has CDR1 MRHNA and CDR2 SNTAGT. The ends were cut back, 3 bases at V and 5 bases at J, with 14 bases in the middle. The CDR3 loop reads CASSDTSRNNNEQFF. The CDR3 DNA reads as TGTGCCAGCAGTGATACTAGTCGGAATAACAATGAGCAGTTCTTC.